What follows is one TCR beta chain and its context. The entry originates in a study of technical replicates of blood from a handful of donors. Sequencing used immunoSEQ multiplex PCR; TCRdb keeps in-frame clones, though not all of them. The sample lists about 83,000 clones, about 96% seen once, with under 0.4% in the top ten. Germline V gives CDR1 SGHRS, CDR2 YFSETQ. Trimming took off 3 bases at V and 2 bases at J, with 17 bases between the two ends. The CDR3 sequence is 16 residues long. The TCR was taken from a human donor in good health. The sample comprised T cells isolated from PBMCs. The rearrangement joins TRBV5-1 to TRBJ2-5, with D possibly being TRBD2 (5 bases). The CDR3 region is CASSSRGLSRQETQYF. CDR3 sequence (DNA): TGCGCCAGCAGCTCGAGAGGGTTAAGTCGGCAAGAGACCCAGTACTTC.